The source of this T cell receptor beta chain is a study of T cell repertoires in cytomegalovirus infection (dated by TCRdb to about 2019). Regarding the study in general: Peptide stimulations targeted recently identified HLA-C-restricted CMV epitopes, whose presentation resists viral immunomodulation, together with well-studied HLA-B-restricted epitopes. The HLA type of each donor mattered for the analysis, because public TCR beta signatures pointed to carriage of CMV infection along with the matching HLA type.

A note on this clonotype: No cognate antigen has been identified for it. Nothing much larger sits one base from this clone, and base qualities are not available.

The junction carries 13 bases between V and J, which are trimmed by 0 bases and 8 bases respectively. Based on the germline V gene (reference sequence), the CDR1 and CDR2 sequences are DFQATT and SNEGSKA. Counted from cysteine to phenylalanine, this CDR3 has 14 amino acids. Only the CDR3 DNA is retained, 42 bases long and in frame from the first base. Sample treatment or condition, as interpreted from the label and publication: in vitro stimulation with specific CMV peptide epitopes to enrich CMV-specific T cells. Sequencing was performed on an Illumina HiSeq 1500. The public reads were quality trimmed at Q25 with fastp and then assembled into clones with MiXCR by TCRdb, keeping productive beta chains. Each entry is one CDR3 protein sequence, shown with its most common DNA and genes. The sample table lists about 890,000 distinct CDR3 sequences, roughly 31% of them with a count of one. Over 13% of the sample belongs to the ten largest clones.

Results and caveats for the whole study, not just this receptor: The ex vivo response was dominated by HLA-C-restricted CMV-specific TCR beta clonotypes, which also provided the single most frequent clonotype in two of eight donors. In both this cohort and an independent cohort of under 450 donors, the cumulative frequency of public TCR beta family members distinguished carriers of CMV infection plus the relevant HLA type.

The chain is made from TRBV20-1 and TRBJ1-4; no confident D gene assignment can be made. The source material was cultured CD8+ T cells from PBMCs, sampled from culture after CMV antigen stimulation. The TCR comes from a human donor in good health (CMV status not recorded). Some clones in this sample may be carry-over from other donors' samples. The encoded CDR3 is CSARDVFTGEKLFF. The DNA is as follows: TGCAGTGCTAGAGATGTTTTTACGGGGGAAAAACTGTTTTTT.